These 13 T cell receptor beta chains came from one sample sequenced in a study of chemoradiotherapy in HPV16-positive cancers. Profiled with immunoSEQ multiplex PCR; TCRdb holds only in-frame clones, not every one. This table has under 35,000 clones, roughly 88% appearing once. Specimen: blood, collected from a patient who underwent chemoradiotherapy. The receptors shown here come from a human donor with HPV-associated anogenital cancer.

The chain uses TRBV11-3 and TRBJ1-1; D ambiguous. Germline CDR1 reads SGHNT; CDR2 reads YENEEA. This CDR3 spans 13 amino acids. Trimming shortened V by 5 bases and J by 2 bases, and 9 bases separated the two germline ends. The CDR3 loop is CASSVGPNTEAFF. CDR3 coding DNA: TGTGCCAGCAGCGTCGGGCCAAACACTGAAGCTTTCTTT.

The V and J genes are TRBV7-9 and TRBJ2-7; the D gene is possibly TRBD2 (6 bases). V was pared by 3 bases and J by 2 bases, with 14 bases between. CDR3 size: 15 residues. The germline CDR1 and CDR2 sequences are SEHNR and FQNEAQ (reference sequence). The CDR3 reads CASSFLRLGAYEQYF. CDR3 in DNA: TGTGCCAGCAGCTTCCTTCGACTAGGGGCCTACGAGCAGTACTTC.

The genes are TRBV6-1 and TRBJ2-4; 8 nucleotides agree with TRBD1. The CDR3 covers 16 residues. Looked up from germline, CDR1 is MNHNS and CDR2 is SASEGT. Trimming removed 1 base from V and 0 bases from J; junction bases left unmatched: 2. Written as DNA, the CDR3 is TGTGCCAGCAGTGAAGGTGGGACAGGAGCCAAAAACATTCAGTACTTC. It codes for CASSEGGTGAKNIQYF.

This chain uses TRBV19 with TRBJ1-2; 12 bases line up with TRBD1. Germline CDR1 reads LNHDA; CDR2 reads SQIVND (reference sequence). The V and J ends lost 5 bases and 1 base, in that order; junction bases with no gene match: 5. CDR3 length: 16 amino acids. CDR3 DNA: TGTGCCAGTAGTGGGACAGGGGGCGCTTTTAACTATGGCTACACCTTC. This translates into CASSGTGGAFNYGYTF.

CDR3 DNA sequence: TGTGCCAGCAGCTTACTCCGGCCGGGACAGGGGTTTGGTACGCAGTATTTT. Protein product: CASSLLRPGQGFGTQYF. The chain employs TRBV11-2 and TRBJ2-3; 10 bases are shared with TRBD1. The germline V gene encodes CDR1 SGHAT and CDR2 FQNNGV. The CDR3 is 17 residues long. V shed 2 bases, J shed 8 bases, and the junction held 13 bases outside the gene matches.

This clone is a singleton in its sample. The chain employs TRBV6-5 and TRBJ1-5; D not resolved. Germline V gives CDR1 MNHEY, CDR2 SVGAGI. This CDR3 contains 12 residues. The ends were cut back, 7 bases at V and 5 bases at J, with 9 bases in the middle. CDR3 sequence: CASTQSDQPQHF. The DNA for the CDR3 is TGTGCCAGCACCCAGTCGGATCAGCCCCAGCATTTT.

For this clone: Its ends do not fully match the called genes, so a read error is possible. J is TRBJ1-1 and V is TRBV20-1; maybe TRBD1 (5 bases). Germline lookup yields CDR1 DFQATT and CDR2 SNEGSKA (reference sequence). The CDR3 has 11 residues. This CDR3 is CSAQRTGSRLW. In nucleotides, the CDR3 is TGCAGTGCTCAACGCACAGGTTCGCGGCTTTGG.

V is TRBV5-1 and J is TRBJ1-1; D not certain. Per germline, CDR1 SGHRS and CDR2 YFSETQ. The V end was cut by 0 bases, the J end by 5 bases, with 8 bases between. This CDR3 has 13 amino acids. The chain's CDR3 is CASSLVPVTEAFF. Here the CDR3 DNA reads TGCGCCAGCAGCTTGGTGCCCGTAACTGAAGCTTTCTTT. Full variable domain (outside the CDR3, taken from reference TRBV5-1 and TRBJ1-1): KAGVTQTPRYLIKTRGQQVTLSCSPISGHRSVSWYQQTPGQGLQFLFEYFSETQRNKGNFPGRFSGRQFSNSRSEMNVSTLELGDSALYLCASSLVPVTEAFFGQGTRLTVV.

The chain has TRBV5-1 and TRBJ1-1; TRBD1 aligns across 9 bases. Germline CDR1 SGHRS, CDR2 YFSETQ. The CDR3 extends over 14 amino acids. V dropped 4 bases and J dropped 1; count of bases not matched to a gene: 2. The CDR3 nucleotides are TGCGCCAGCAGCCCGGGACAGGGGAACACTGAAGCTTTCTTT. Residues: CASSPGQGNTEAFF.

This chain connects TRBV18 to TRBJ2-7; TRBD2 aligns across 8 bases. V shed 1 base, J shed 2 bases, and the junction held 13 bases outside the gene matches. This CDR3 region has 18 residues. Germline CDR1 KGHSH, CDR2 LQKENI. CDR3 sequence (DNA): TGTGCCAGCTCACCACACGGTCCCCCGGGACTAGTTCCCTACGAGCAGTACTTC. Translating it yields CASSPHGPPGLVPYEQYF.

The V gene is TRBV20-1, the J gene TRBJ2-5; D is undetermined. This CDR3 is 11 amino acids long. Germline-derived CDR1 and CDR2 are DFQATT and SNEGSKA (reference sequence). V was clipped by 3 bases and J by 7 bases, with 9 bases between them. CDR3 sequence: CSARETVTQYF. Written as DNA, the CDR3 is TGCAGTGCTAGGGAGACGGTGACCCAGTACTTC.

This chain uses TRBV9 with TRBJ1-1, with a weak D call TRBD1 (5 bases). CDR3 length equals 13 residues. Germline V gives CDR1 SGDLS, CDR2 YYNGEE. Between the trimmed V and J ends, which lost 4 bases and 5 bases, there was a span of 12 bases. CDR3 sequence reads: CASSTTQGTEAFF. Written as DNA, the CDR3 is TGTGCCAGCAGCACAACTCAGGGAACTGAAGCTTTCTTT.

This chain joins TRBV6-1 and TRBJ2-1; D gene ambiguous. Trimming shortened V by 7 bases and J by 6 bases, and 10 bases separated the two germline ends. The V gene's germline CDR1 is MNHNS and CDR2 SASEGT. CDR3 length: 12 amino acids. The CDR3 reads CASISVLNEQFF. The CDR3 DNA is TGTGCCAGCATTTCGGTCCTCAATGAGCAGTTCTTC.